One and the same sample provided the 12 T cell receptor beta chains below, sequenced in a study of blood T cell repertoires in COVID-19. Clones were read by immunoSEQ multiplex PCR, and TCRdb kept only the in-frame ones, dropping some. The table shows under 300,000 clones, with about 83% occurring only once. The sample taken for sequencing was peripheral blood. Every receptor here comes from a woman aged 45 to 65 who had recovered from COVID-19.

This clone was picked up a small number of times. V is TRBV4-1 and J is TRBJ2-7; TRBD2 matches at 8 bases. The CDR3 covers 15 residues. Per germline, CDR1 MGHRA and CDR2 YSYEKL. Trimming removed 4 bases from V and 1 base from J; junction bases left unmatched: 6. CDR3 nucleotides: TGCGCCAGCAGCCCCGGGGGGGGCAGGTCCTACGAGCAGTACTTC. Amino acid sequence: CASSPGGGRSYEQYF.

The V call is TRBV27, the J call TRBJ1-1; D is perhaps TRBD1 (5 bases). Germline V lookup: CDR1 MNHEY, CDR2 SMNVEV (reference sequence). The CDR3 has 16 amino acids. The V and J ends lost 4 bases and 5 bases respectively, with 20 bases between them. The CDR3 loop reads CASSSTLGAGKTEAFF. Written as DNA, the CDR3 is TGTGCCAGCAGTTCTACCCTAGGGGCGGGGAAAACTGAAGCTTTCTTT.

The genes are TRBV6-5 and TRBJ1-5; 8 bases match TRBD1. The CDR3 is made up of 15 amino acids. V lost 4 bases, J lost 4 bases, and 6 bases stayed unmatched. The germline V gene has CDR1 MNHEY and CDR2 SVGAGI. The DNA for the CDR3 is TGTGCCAGCAGTTTGGACAGGGCATCAAATCAGCCCCAGCATTTT. It is translated as CASSLDRASNQPQHF.

The chain links TRBV6-5 to TRBJ2-1, with 8 positions matching TRBD2. Germline CDR1 and CDR2: MNHEY and SVGAGI. This CDR3 spans 14 amino acids. CDR3 DNA: TGTGCGGTCGGGGTACTAGCGGCCTACAATGAGCAGTTCTTC. Translating it yields CAVGVLAAYNEQFF.

The J gene is TRBJ2-7, the V gene TRBV19, with TRBD2 identical over 9 bases. The CDR3 has 15 residues. The J segment lost 2 bases and the V segment lost 3 bases, leaving 5 bases of the junction unmatched. The V gene's germline CDR1 is LNHDA and CDR2 SQIVND (reference sequence). CDR3 sequence reads: CASSMTSGFTYEQYF. The CDR3 DNA sequence: TGTGCCAGTAGTATGACTAGCGGTTTCACCTACGAGCAGTACTTC.

V usage is TRBV5-6 and J usage is TRBJ2-5; D gene unclear. The germline V gene encodes CDR1 SGHDT and CDR2 YYEEEE. The CDR3 loop spans 12 amino acids. The germline V and J ends were trimmed by 0 bases and 5 bases, with 5 bases remaining between them. CDR3 region: CASSLGAETQYF. The CDR3 DNA reads TGTGCCAGCAGCTTGGGGGCGGAGACCCAGTACTTC.

The chain joins TRBV3-1 (or the pseudogene TRBV3-2) to TRBJ1-2; D unresolved. In germline, CDR1 is LGHDT, CDR2 YNNKEL (reference sequence). The CDR3 loop spans 16 amino acids. The ends were cut back, 0 bases at V and 0 bases at J, with 11 bases in the middle. CDR3 in amino acids: CASSQDLKRANYGYTF. The CDR3 nucleotides read TGTGCCAGCAGCCAAGATTTGAAGCGAGCTAACTATGGCTACACCTTC.

This rearrangement joins TRBV6-5 to TRBJ1-4; 9 bases are shared with TRBD1. With 5 bases clipped from V and 7 bases from J, the junction kept 5 bases outside the gene matches. This CDR3 has 14 amino acids. CDR1 is MNHEY, CDR2 SVGAGI, per germline. The CDR3 region is CASSRTGESEKLFF. CDR3 sequence (DNA): TGTGCCAGCAGTAGGACAGGGGAGAGTGAAAAACTGTTTTTT.

This rearrangement joins TRBV27 to TRBJ2-7, with 10 bases matching TRBD2. The V gene end was trimmed by 3 bases and the J gene end by 7 bases; junction bases not matched to a gene: 15. CDR1 and CDR2 from the germline V gene are MNHEY and SMNVEV (reference sequence). The length of the CDR3 is 17 residues. DNA for the CDR3: TGTGCCAGCAGTTTGCTAGGGGGAGCGGGAGGGCCGCGGGAGCAGTACTTC. Translation gives CASSLLGGAGGPREQYF.

This chain joins TRBV28 and TRBJ1-1, with D possibly matching TRBD1 (5 bases). The CDR3 covers 13 residues. V shed 10 bases and J shed 6 bases, with 18 bases lying between them. Germline V gene sequence: CDR1 MDHEN, CDR2 SYDVKM. CDR3 sequence (DNA): TGTGCCACCACCAGGGCAATTGGAGCTGAAGCTTTCTTT. Translation gives CATTRAIGAEAFF.

The table lists this clone with a count of one. The chain couples TRBV7-8 to TRBJ2-3; no clear D gene. The V end was cut by 5 bases, the J end by 2 bases, with 5 bases between. This CDR3 is built from 12 residues. Germline CDR1 and CDR2: SGHVS and FQNEAQ. The CDR3 DNA follows: TGTGCCAGCAGCCCCAACACAGATACGCAGTATTTT. This sequence encodes CASSPNTDTQYF.

Turning to this clone: The identical CDR3 is also encoded by other nucleotide sequences in the sample. The genes are TRBV7-2 and TRBJ1-4; 7 bases are a match to TRBD1. Trimming cost V 5 bases and J 7 bases; bases outside gene matches: 7. Germline CDR1 reads SGHTA; CDR2 reads FQGNSA. This CDR3 has 14 residues. DNA for the CDR3: TGTGCCAGCAGCCTCTCCCCAGGGGGTGAAAAACTGTTTTTT. This gives the protein CASSLSPGGEKLFF.